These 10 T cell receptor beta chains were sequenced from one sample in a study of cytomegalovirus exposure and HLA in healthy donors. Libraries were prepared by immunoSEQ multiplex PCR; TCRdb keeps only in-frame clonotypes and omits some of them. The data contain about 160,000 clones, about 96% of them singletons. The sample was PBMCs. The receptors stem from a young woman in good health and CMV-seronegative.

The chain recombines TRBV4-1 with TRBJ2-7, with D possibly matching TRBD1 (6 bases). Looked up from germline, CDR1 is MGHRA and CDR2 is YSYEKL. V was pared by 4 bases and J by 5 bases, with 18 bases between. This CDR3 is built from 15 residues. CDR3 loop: CASSPSAGEGHEQYF. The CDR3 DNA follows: TGCGCCAGCAGCCCCAGTGCAGGGGAAGGTCACGAGCAGTACTTC.

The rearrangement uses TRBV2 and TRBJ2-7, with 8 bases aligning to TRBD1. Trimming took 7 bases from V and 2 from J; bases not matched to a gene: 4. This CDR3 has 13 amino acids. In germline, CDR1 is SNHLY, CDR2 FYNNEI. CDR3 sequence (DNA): TGTGCCAGCATAGGACAGGGAACCTACGAGCAGTACTTC. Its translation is CASIGQGTYEQYF.

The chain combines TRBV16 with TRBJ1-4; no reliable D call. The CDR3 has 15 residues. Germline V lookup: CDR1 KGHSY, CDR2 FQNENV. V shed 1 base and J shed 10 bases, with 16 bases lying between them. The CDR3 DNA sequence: TGTGCCAGCAGCCAATGGTCAGTGCCAGGAAGAAAACTGTTTTTT. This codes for CASSQWSVPGRKLFF.

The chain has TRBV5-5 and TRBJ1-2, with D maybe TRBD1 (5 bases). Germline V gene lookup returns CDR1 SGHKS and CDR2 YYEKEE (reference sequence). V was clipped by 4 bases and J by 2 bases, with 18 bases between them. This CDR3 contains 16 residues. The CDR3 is CASSQRGGTSNYGYTF. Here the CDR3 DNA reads TGTGCCAGCAGCCAACGCGGGGGGACCAGCAACTATGGCTACACCTTC.

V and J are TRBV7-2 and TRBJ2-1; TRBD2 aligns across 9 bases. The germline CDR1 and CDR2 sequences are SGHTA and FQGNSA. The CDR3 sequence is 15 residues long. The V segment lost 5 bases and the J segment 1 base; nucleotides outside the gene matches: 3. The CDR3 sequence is CASSISGGSYNEQFF. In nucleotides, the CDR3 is TGTGCCAGCAGCATAAGCGGGGGGTCCTACAATGAGCAGTTCTTC.

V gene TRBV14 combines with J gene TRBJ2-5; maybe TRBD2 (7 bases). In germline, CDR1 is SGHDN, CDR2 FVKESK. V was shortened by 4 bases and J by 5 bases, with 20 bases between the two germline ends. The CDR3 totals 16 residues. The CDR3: CASSPLGGPLRETQYF. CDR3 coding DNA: TGTGCCAGCAGCCCTCTGGGGGGGCCTTTGAGGGAGACCCAGTACTTC.

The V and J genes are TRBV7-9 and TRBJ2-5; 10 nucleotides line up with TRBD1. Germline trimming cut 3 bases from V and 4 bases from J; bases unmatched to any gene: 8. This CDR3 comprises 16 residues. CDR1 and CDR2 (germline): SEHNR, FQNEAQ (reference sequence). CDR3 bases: TGTGCCAGCAGCTTGGGGGACAGGGGTATCAGAGAGACCCAGTACTTC. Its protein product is CASSLGDRGIRETQYF.

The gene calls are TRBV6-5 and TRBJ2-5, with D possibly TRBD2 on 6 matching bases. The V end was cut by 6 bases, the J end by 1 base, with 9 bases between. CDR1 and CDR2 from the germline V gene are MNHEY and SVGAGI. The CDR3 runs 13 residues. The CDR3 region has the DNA TGTGCCAGCAGCCCGGGACTCCAAGAGACCCAGTACTTC. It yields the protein CASSPGLQETQYF.

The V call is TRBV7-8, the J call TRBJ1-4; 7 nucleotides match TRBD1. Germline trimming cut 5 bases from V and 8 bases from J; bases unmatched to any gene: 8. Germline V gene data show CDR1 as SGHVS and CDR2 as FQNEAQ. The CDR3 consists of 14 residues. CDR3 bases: TGTGCCAGCAGCCCAGGGGGTGGTTTAGAAAAACTGTTTTTT. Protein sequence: CASSPGGGLEKLFF.

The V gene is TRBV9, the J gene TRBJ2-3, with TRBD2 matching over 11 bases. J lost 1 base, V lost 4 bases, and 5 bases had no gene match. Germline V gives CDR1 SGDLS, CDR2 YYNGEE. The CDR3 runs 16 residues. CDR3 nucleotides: TGTGCCAGCAGCCTCCTAGCGGGGGGCCGCACAGATACGCAGTATTTT. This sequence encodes CASSLLAGGRTDTQYF.